Listed below are T cell receptor beta chains from one sample, sequenced in a study of T-cell reconstitution after alpha-beta-depleted transplantation in children. Each CDR3 protein is one row after TCRdb ran MiXCR on the PCR reads. The sample contains under 450,000 distinct CDR3 sequences, 13% of which appear only once. The sequencing here drew on PBMCs, taken from the stem cell graft. These TCRs come from a human donor who donated a stem cell graft to a child with Fanconi anemia. The CDR3 runs from the conserved cysteine through the conserved F or W. Fields, in order: clone size, V gene, J gene, D gene, CDR3 protein, CDR3 DNA. The D gene is left open where the match is weak. Not every row has a clone size; where given, it reads once, few, many or a size class.

>few|TRBV27|TRBJ2-1|TRBD2
CASRKLAGGYNEQFF
TGTGCCAGCAGAAAACTAGCGGGGGGTTACAATGAGCAGTTCTTC
>many|TRBV7-2|TRBJ2-1|.
CASSPRAGGNEQFF
TGTGCCAGCAGCCCCCGGGCAGGAGGTAATGAGCAGTTCTTC
>.|TRBV7-2|TRBJ2-5|.
CASSLKAQKETQYF
TGTGCCAGCAGCTTAAAGGCTCAAAAAGAGACCCAGTACTTC
>.|TRBV20-1|TRBJ2-7|.
CSASGQGPPYEQYF
TGCAGTGCTAGTGGGCAGGGTCCTCCCTACGAGCAGTACTTC
>few|TRBV14|TRBJ2-1|.
CASSLWGGQGFF
TGTGCCAGCAGCCTCTGGGGAGGCCAGGGGTTCTTC
>few|TRBV30|TRBJ2-3|TRBD2
CAWSVPIFWASGDTDTQYF
TGTGCCTGGAGTGTACCTATCTTTTGGGCTAGCGGGGACACAGATACGCAGTATTTT
>few|TRBV5-6|TRBJ2-5|.
CASSPLGGEETQYF
TGTGCCAGCAGCCCATTGGGGGGCGAGGAGACCCAGTACTTC
>few|TRBV29-1|TRBJ1-4|.
CSVEDRRSNEKLFF
TGCAGCGTTGAAGATCGCCGGAGTAATGAAAAACTGTTTTTT
>.|TRBV6-4|TRBJ2-1|TRBD2
CACSRRGSGAIHNEQFF
TGTGCCTGCAGTCGGCGTGGGAGCGGGGCGATACACAATGAGCAGTTCTTC
>few|TRBV12-3/TRBV12-4|TRBJ2-1|.
CASSRREQFF
TGTGCCAGCAGTAGGCGAGAGCAGTTCTTC
>many|TRBV5-1|TRBJ2-1|.
CASSLVGGPPQNEQFF
TGCGCCAGCAGCTTGGTCGGGGGGCCCCCTCAGAATGAGCAGTTCTTC
>.|TRBV20-1|TRBJ1-2|.
CSATGVGGYTF
TGCAGTGCTACAGGGGTTGGTGGCTACACCTTC
>few|TRBV12-3/TRBV12-4|TRBJ2-6|.
CASSLRTPSGANVLTF
TGTGCCAGCAGTTTGAGAACCCCCTCTGGGGCCAACGTCCTGACTTTC
>.|TRBV4-2|TRBJ2-2|.
CASGPAGITGELFF
TGTGCCAGCGGCCCCGCGGGAATCACCGGGGAGCTGTTTTTT